This entry lists 28 T cell receptor beta chains sequenced from one sample in a study of blood T cell repertoires in COVID-19. Sequencing was performed with immunoSEQ multiplex PCR; in TCRdb, only in-frame clones are kept and a portion is missing. The table lists about 240,000 clones, roughly 81% of them singletons. The specimen was peripheral blood. These receptors all come from a woman older than 75 with COVID-19, enrolled during active disease.

The rearrangement joins TRBV5-4 to TRBJ1-6; possible D gene TRBD1, 6 bases. Trimming left V 4 bases short and J 7 bases short, with 9 bases between. This CDR3 spans 13 amino acids. Germline assignment: CDR1 SGHNT and CDR2 YYREEE (reference sequence). Here the CDR3 DNA reads TGTGCCAGCAGCCCAGACAGGAATTCACCCCTCCACTTT. Residues: CASSPDRNSPLHF. The full variable domain, in which reference TRBV5-4 and TRBJ1-6 provide the parts outside the CDR3, is ETGVTQSPTHLIKTRGQQVTLRCSSQSGHNTVSWYQQALGQGPQFIFQYYREEENGRGNFPPRFSGLQFPNYSSELNVNALELDDSALYLCASSPDRNSPLHFGNGTRLTVT.

The chain recombines TRBV5-8 with TRBJ2-7; 7 nucleotides agree with TRBD2. This CDR3 has 15 residues. The germline V gene has CDR1 SGHTS and CDR2 YDEGEE. J was trimmed by 2 bases and V by 7 bases; bases with no gene match: 12. The CDR3 is CASDRGGGATYEQYF. The DNA for the CDR3 is TGTGCCAGCGATCGTGGGGGGGGAGCAACCTACGAGCAGTACTTC.

Only a few counts were recorded for this clone. The gene calls are TRBV4-1 and TRBJ1-5; tentative D call: TRBD1 (5 bases). V gave up 0 bases and J gave up 7 bases, with 10 bases separating them. CDR3 size: 14 residues. CDR1 is MGHRA and CDR2 is YSYEKL in the germline V gene. This CDR3 reads CASSQDGGGQPQHF. For the CDR3, the DNA is TGCGCCAGCAGCCAAGATGGGGGAGGCCAGCCCCAGCATTTT.

The J gene is TRBJ1-3, the V gene TRBV6-6; D is ambiguous. The CDR3 runs 15 residues. V was trimmed by 4 bases and J by 0 bases, leaving 10 bases between them. Germline values: CDR1 MNHNY, CDR2 SVGAGI (reference sequence). Written as DNA, the CDR3 is TGTGCCAGCAGTTCCGGACTCGACTCTGGAAACACCATATATTTT. Amino acid sequence: CASSSGLDSGNTIYF.

The CDR3 nucleotides read TGTGCCGAAACTATGCCGGGACAGGGGAGCGCGGGTGGCTACACCTTC. Encoded protein: CAETMPGQGSAGGYTF. The V gene is TRBV7-2, the J gene TRBJ1-2; 10 positions match TRBD1. V shed 11 bases and J 7 bases; nucleotides not matched to a gene: 19. The germline gives CDR1 SGHTA, CDR2 FQGNSA. The CDR3 runs 16 residues.

The rearrangement joins TRBV19 to TRBJ1-2; a weak D match, TRBD1 (6 bases). The ends were cut back, 10 bases at V and 2 bases at J, with 17 bases in the middle. Germline V lookup: CDR1 LNHDA, CDR2 SQIVND (reference sequence). This CDR3 has 14 residues. The chain's CDR3 is CATTEDSRNYGYTF. CDR3 bases: TGTGCCACCACGGAGGACAGTAGGAACTATGGCTACACCTTC.

The chain links TRBV27 to TRBJ2-5; TRBD2 matches at 9 bases. Germline V lookup: CDR1 MNHEY, CDR2 SMNVEV (reference sequence). Unmatched junction bases numbered 8, after V lost 4 bases and J lost 5 bases. This CDR3 has 15 amino acids. CDR3 sequence reads: CASSSQREVRETQYF. The CDR3 region has the DNA TGTGCCAGCAGTTCCCAGCGGGAGGTACGGGAGACCCAGTACTTC.

The CDR3 spells CASSLRGSGRVGRTDTQYF. The CDR3 DNA follows: TGTGCCAGCAGTTTACGGGGTAGCGGGAGGGTGGGCCGCACAGATACGCAGTATTTT. This chain links TRBV28 with TRBJ2-3, with 11 bases fitting TRBD2. CDR3 size: 19 residues. The germline V gene encodes CDR1 MDHEN and CDR2 SYDVKM. The trim removed 2 bases at V and 1 base at J, leaving 11 bases unmatched.

A single count supports this clone. The chain employs TRBV7-9 and TRBJ2-1, with D unclear. The CDR3 is 14 residues long. Deletions cut 2 bases from V and 0 bases from J, with 5 bases between. Per germline, CDR1 SEHNR and CDR2 FQNEAQ (reference sequence). The CDR3 loop reads CASSLSSSYNEQFF. The CDR3 DNA reads TGTGCCAGCAGCTTATCCAGCTCCTACAATGAGCAGTTCTTC.

V is TRBV2 and J is TRBJ1-5, with 7 bases matching TRBD1. V was pared by 7 bases and J by 4 bases, with 10 bases of the junction left unmatched. Germline CDR1 and CDR2: SNHLY and FYNNEI. This CDR3 has 15 amino acids. The CDR3 here is CASMLGGTDNQPQHF. Written as DNA, the CDR3 is TGTGCCAGCATGCTCGGAGGGACAGATAATCAGCCCCAGCATTTT.

This clone was seen a few times. CDR3: CASSLIYGGGDTQYF. In DNA form, the CDR3 reads TGTGCCAGCAGCTTAATTTATGGAGGCGGAGATACGCAGTATTTT. The chain combines TRBV7-9 with TRBJ2-3; the D gene is possibly TRBD2 (5 bases). Trimming took 2 bases from V and 5 from J, leaving 14 bases between them. CDR3 length equals 15 residues. The germline V gene encodes CDR1 SEHNR and CDR2 FQNEAQ (reference sequence).

The genes are TRBV6-2 or TRBV6-3 and TRBJ1-4; unclear D gene. CDR3 length equals 15 residues. V lost 6 bases to trimming and J lost 4 bases, with 15 bases between them. Germline-derived CDR1 and CDR2 are MNHEY and SVGEGT. The CDR3: CASSKMAGRNEKLFF. The CDR3 DNA reads as TGTGCCAGCAGCAAGATGGCAGGCCGTAATGAAAAACTGTTTTTT.

Here the CDR3 reads CASTLGTANTGELFF. Here the CDR3 DNA reads TGTGCCAGTACTTTAGGGACAGCGAACACCGGGGAGCTGTTTTTT. The chain uses TRBV19 and TRBJ2-2, with 7 bases that match TRBD1. Germline assignment: CDR1 LNHDA and CDR2 SQIVND (reference sequence). After removal of 7 bases from V and 0 bases from J, the junction contained 5 bases not matched to a gene. This CDR3 is 15 amino acids long.

This clone has just one count. The rearrangement uses TRBV19 and TRBJ1-2, with D possibly being TRBD1 (6 bases). The CDR3 covers 15 residues. The V end was cut by 9 bases, the J end by 1 base, with 18 bases between. The germline V gene has CDR1 LNHDA and CDR2 SQIVND (reference sequence). CDR3 DNA: TGTGCCAGCCAGGACAGCATCACAAATAACTATGGCTACACCTTC. Translated, it gives CASQDSITNNYGYTF.

The chain employs TRBV6-2 or TRBV6-3 and TRBJ1-1; 7 positions match TRBD1. The CDR3 length is 15 residues. With V trimmed by 3 bases and J by 0 bases, 4 bases remained unmatched. The germline V gene encodes CDR1 MNHEY and CDR2 SVGEGT. In DNA, the CDR3 is TGTGCCAGCAGTTATGGGACAGCCATGAACACTGAAGCTTTCTTT. Protein product: CASSYGTAMNTEAFF.

The V gene is TRBV6-2 or TRBV6-3, the J gene TRBJ2-7, with D uncertain. Germline loops: CDR1 MNHEY, CDR2 SVGEGT. V was pared by 6 bases and J by 0 bases, with 6 bases between. This CDR3 comprises 12 residues. The chain's CDR3 is CASSSSSYEQYF. The CDR3 coding sequence is TGTGCCAGCAGCTCTAGCTCCTACGAGCAGTACTTC.

This rearrangement joins TRBV7-9 to TRBJ2-7, with 7 bases aligning to TRBD2. The CDR3 runs 14 residues. Per the germline V gene, CDR1 is SEHNR and CDR2 is FQNEAQ (reference sequence). The ends lost 3 bases at V and 5 bases at J; junction bases unmatched: 7. The CDR3 sequence: CASSFASGGDEQYF. CDR3 coding DNA: TGTGCCAGCAGCTTCGCTTCGGGAGGAGACGAGCAGTACTTC. The variable domain in full, completed from reference TRBV7-9 and TRBJ2-7, reads DTGVSQNPRHKITKRGQNVTFRCDPISEHNRLYWYRQTLGQGPEFLTYFQNEAQLEKSRLLSDRFSAERPKGSFSTLEIQRTEQGDSAMYLCASSFASGGDEQYFGPGTRLTVT.

The rearrangement links TRBV11-2 to TRBJ1-5; TRBD1 matches 7 bases. V shed 5 bases, J shed 4 bases, and the junction held 14 bases outside the gene matches. The CDR3 length is 17 residues. Per germline, CDR1 SGHAT and CDR2 FQNNGV. The CDR3: CASSRGQLPGRNQPQHF. CDR3 in DNA: TGTGCCAGCAGCCGGGGACAGTTACCCGGTAGGAATCAGCCCCAGCATTTT. Full variable domain (remainder filled in from reference TRBV11-2 and TRBJ1-5): EAGVAQSPRYKIIEKRQSVAFWCNPISGHATLYWYQQILGQGPKLLIQFQNNGVVDDSQLPKDRFSAERLKGVDSTLKIQPAKLEDSAVYLCASSRGQLPGRNQPQHFGDGTRLSIL.

The CDR3 region has the DNA TGTGCCAGCGGACTAGCGGGAGAGATGCGCACCGGGGAGCTGTTTTTT. It is translated as CASGLAGEMRTGELFF. This chain links TRBV19 with TRBJ2-2, with 13 bases aligning to TRBD2. J gave up 4 bases and V 9 bases, and 8 bases lay outside the gene matches. Germline assignment: CDR1 LNHDA and CDR2 SQIVND (reference sequence). CDR3 size: 16 residues.

The rearrangement joins TRBV29-1 to TRBJ1-4, with 7 bases aligning to TRBD1. CDR1 and CDR2 from the germline V gene are SQVTM and ANQGSEA. CDR3 length: 14 residues. Losses at the gene ends were 7 bases for V and 6 bases for J; bases not matched to a gene: 11. This CDR3 reads CSAGEGADYEKLFF. CDR3 bases: TGCAGCGCGGGGGAGGGGGCAGACTATGAAAAACTGTTTTTT. Variable domain in full (rest from reference TRBV29-1 and TRBJ1-4): SAVISQKPSRDICQRGTSLTIQCQVDSQVTMMFWYRQQPGQSLTLIATANQGSEATYESGFVIDKFPISRPNLTFSTLTVSNMSPEDSSIYLCSAGEGADYEKLFFGSGTQLSVL.

The chain couples TRBV19 to TRBJ2-1; 9 nucleotides align to TRBD1. J gave up 6 bases and V 3 bases, and 6 bases lay outside the gene matches. This CDR3 has 15 residues. CDR1 is LNHDA and CDR2 is SQIVND in the germline V gene (reference sequence). The CDR3 DNA follows: TGTGCCAGTAGTATCGGGACAGGGAACCTCAATGAGCAGTTCTTC. Its protein is CASSIGTGNLNEQFF. The whole variable domain, remainder taken from reference TRBV19 and TRBJ2-1, is DGGITQSPKYLFRKEGQNVTLSCEQNLNHDAMYWYRQDPGQGLRLIYYSQIVNDFQKGDIAEGYSVSREKKESFPLTVTSAQKNPTAFYLCASSIGTGNLNEQFFGPGTRLTVL.

The chain has TRBV6-2 or TRBV6-3 and TRBJ1-6; D is ambiguous. CDR3 length: 12 residues. The V gene's germline CDR1 is MNHEY and CDR2 SVGEGT. Trimming removed 2 bases from V and 14 bases from J, with 10 bases in between. The CDR3 DNA sequence: TGTGCCAGCAGTTACGGGCTACTCTCCCTCCACTTT. Its protein is CASSYGLLSLHF.

The chain links TRBV18 to TRBJ1-1; TRBD1 matches 9 bases. CDR3 length: 15 amino acids. Germline V gives CDR1 KGHSH, CDR2 LQKENI. V was clipped by 3 bases and J by 5 bases; unmatched bases: 7. This CDR3 is CASSPGQGGLTEAFF. The CDR3 DNA follows: TGTGCCAGCTCACCGGGACAGGGAGGGTTGACTGAAGCTTTCTTT.

The chain's CDR3 is CATSRDPTGLGKPQHF. The DNA for the CDR3 is TGTGCCACCAGCAGAGACCCAACCGGGCTCGGGAAGCCCCAGCATTTT. The J gene is TRBJ1-5, the V gene TRBV15, with D hard to call. Germline CDR1 reads LNHNV; CDR2 reads YYDKDF (reference sequence). This CDR3 is 16 amino acids long. Trimming left V 0 bases short and J 8 bases short, with 17 bases between.

The chain couples TRBV5-6 to TRBJ2-7; 8 nucleotides line up with TRBD2. The CDR3 totals 14 residues. The germline CDR1 and CDR2 sequences are SGHDT and YYEEEE. Trimming cost V 3 bases and J 2 bases; bases outside gene matches: 4. CDR3: CASSYGRGAYEQYF. For the CDR3, the DNA is TGTGCCAGCAGCTACGGGAGGGGCGCCTACGAGCAGTACTTC. Using reference TRBV5-6 and TRBJ2-7 for the parts outside the CDR3, the full variable domain is DAGVTQSPTHLIKTRGQQVTLRCSPKSGHDTVSWYQQALGQGPQFIFQYYEEEERQRGNFPDRFSGHQFPNYSSELNVNALLLGDSALYLCASSYGRGAYEQYFGPGTRLTVT.

This clone was counted only a few times. The V and J genes are TRBV5-1 and TRBJ2-7; 12 bases fit TRBD1. Germline assignment: CDR1 SGHRS and CDR2 YFSETQ. The CDR3 is 14 residues long. The junction had 4 bases not matched to a gene; V was cut back by 4 bases and J by 5 bases. The CDR3 nucleotides are TGCGCCAGCAGCCCCGGGACAGGGGGCGACGAGCAGTACTTC. Its protein is CASSPGTGGDEQYF.

The CDR3 DNA reads TGCGCCAGCAGCCACCTCTCAACCACTGCCAATGAGCAGTTCTTC. Its protein product is CASSHLSTTANEQFF. V is TRBV5-1 and J is TRBJ2-1; D unresolved. Germline values: CDR1 SGHRS, CDR2 YFSETQ. The V end was cut by 4 bases, the J end by 6 bases, with 17 bases between. CDR3 length: 15 residues.

This chain links TRBV3-1 (or the pseudogene TRBV3-2) with TRBJ2-1; the match to TRBD2 covers 9 bases. The CDR3 totals 15 residues. The germline V gene encodes CDR1 LGHDT and CDR2 YNNKEL (reference sequence). J lost 8 bases, V lost 5 bases, and 10 bases had no gene match. CDR3 sequence reads: CASSLSGGPRYEQFF. CDR3 nucleotide sequence: TGTGCCAGCAGCTTGAGCGGGGGGCCCAGATATGAGCAGTTCTTC.